Shown below are 10 T cell receptor beta chains from a single sample sequenced in a study of graft-versus-host responses after intestinal transplantation. Data came from immunoSEQ multiplex PCR; TCRdb stores just in-frame clones and leaves some out. This table holds fewer than 25,000 clones, approximately 35% found once. Sequencing was performed on alloreactive CD4+ T cells from a mixed lymphocyte reaction culture, taken before transplantation. Described subset: CFSE-low proliferating T cells sorted from roughly 6-day pre-transplant mixed lymphocyte reaction (GvH or HvG direction). These receptors originate from a human patient who was an organ donor for intestinal transplantation.

V is TRBV13 and J is TRBJ1-1; 9 bases agree with TRBD1. The V segment lost 4 bases and the J segment 5 bases; nucleotides outside the gene matches: 14. This CDR3 has 17 amino acids. Germline assignment: CDR1 PRHDT and CDR2 FYEKMQ (reference sequence). The CDR3, as DNA: TGTGCCAGCAGCTCCCGGGACAGGGCGAAATCGGGGACTGAAGCTTTCTTT. Translation: CASSSRDRAKSGTEAFF.

CDR3 in DNA: TGTGCCAGCAGCCGCCTGGCCCTGGACAATGAGCAGTTCTTC. It encodes CASSRLALDNEQFF. The gene calls are TRBV7-9 and TRBJ2-1; D gene ambiguous. With 5 bases removed from V and 5 bases from J, the gap between germline ends came to 13 bases. The CDR3 runs 14 residues. Germline CDR1 reads SEHNR; CDR2 reads FQNEAQ (reference sequence).

The chain carries TRBV12-5 and TRBJ2-3; D may be TRBD2 (5 bases). CDR1 LGHNT and CDR2 FRNRAP come from the germline V gene. CDR3 size: 14 residues. Trimming left V 2 bases short and J 0 bases short, with 6 bases between. The chain's CDR3 is CASGLRTSTDTQYF. CDR3 nucleotide sequence: TGTGCTAGTGGTTTGAGGACTAGCACAGATACGCAGTATTTT.

The chain links TRBV9 to TRBJ2-3; tentative D call: TRBD2 (6 bases). The CDR3 has 15 residues. From germline, CDR1 is SGDLS and CDR2 YYNGEE. Between the trimmed V and J ends, which lost 4 bases and 6 bases, there was a span of 18 bases. The CDR3 nucleotides read TGTGCCAGCAGCCGTAGGGCTAGCGTTGGGGATACGCAGTATTTT. Translating gives CASSRRASVGDTQYF.

The chain is built from TRBV4-1 and TRBJ2-2, with 15 positions matching TRBD2. In germline, CDR1 is MGHRA, CDR2 YSYEKL. CDR3 length: 17 amino acids. Losses at the gene ends were 4 bases for V and 4 bases for J; bases not matched to a gene: 4. CDR3 amino acids: CASSRPGLAGGTGELFF. CDR3 sequence (DNA): TGCGCCAGCAGCCGTCCGGGACTAGCGGGAGGCACCGGGGAGCTGTTTTTT.

The V and J genes are TRBV11-1 and TRBJ2-7, with D possibly called TRBD1 or TRBD2 (6 bases each). The germline V and J ends were trimmed by 5 bases and 3 bases, with 14 bases remaining between them. CDR1 SGHAT and CDR2 FQDESV come from the germline V gene (reference sequence). CDR3 length: 14 amino acids. In DNA form, the CDR3 reads TGTGCCAGCAGCGTAAGCAGGGGAGGCTACGAGCAGTACTTC. Encoded protein: CASSVSRGGYEQYF.

The rearrangement uses TRBV18 and TRBJ1-2, with 7 bases aligning to TRBD1. Germline loops: CDR1 KGHSH, CDR2 LQKENI. With 3 bases clipped from V and 6 bases from J, the junction kept 7 bases outside the gene matches. The CDR3 is made up of 14 amino acids. This CDR3 is CASSPKTGSDGYTF. DNA of the CDR3: TGTGCCAGCTCACCCAAGACAGGGAGCGATGGCTACACCTTC.

This clone has more than one count but fewer than ten. The rearrangement joins TRBV5-1 to TRBJ2-7, with 7 bases fitting TRBD2. This CDR3 region has 14 residues. Germline V lookup: CDR1 SGHRS, CDR2 YFSETQ. J lost 2 bases, V lost 1 base, and 3 bases had no gene match. The CDR3 region is CASSLRGVAYEQYF. The CDR3, as DNA: TGCGCCAGCAGCTTGCGGGGGGTAGCCTACGAGCAGTACTTC.

The chain combines TRBV7-2 with TRBJ2-5; 7 nucleotides align to TRBD1. TRBJ2-7 explains the end of the DNA better; the J call may be wrong. The CDR3 is made up of 14 amino acids. CDR1 SGHTA and CDR2 FQGNSA come from the germline V gene. The CDR3 nucleotides read TGTGCCAGCAGCTTACGCACAGGGGCCTACGAGCAGTACTTC. This codes for CASSLRTGAYEQYF.

This sequence joins TRBV12-5 and TRBJ2-2; no clear D. Germline loops: CDR1 LGHNT, CDR2 FRNRAP. Trimming pared 8 bases from V and 1 base from J, leaving 5 bases between. The CDR3 sequence is 12 residues long. The CDR3 is CASRRNTGELFF. For the CDR3, the DNA is TGTGCTAGTAGAAGGAACACCGGGGAGCTGTTTTTT.